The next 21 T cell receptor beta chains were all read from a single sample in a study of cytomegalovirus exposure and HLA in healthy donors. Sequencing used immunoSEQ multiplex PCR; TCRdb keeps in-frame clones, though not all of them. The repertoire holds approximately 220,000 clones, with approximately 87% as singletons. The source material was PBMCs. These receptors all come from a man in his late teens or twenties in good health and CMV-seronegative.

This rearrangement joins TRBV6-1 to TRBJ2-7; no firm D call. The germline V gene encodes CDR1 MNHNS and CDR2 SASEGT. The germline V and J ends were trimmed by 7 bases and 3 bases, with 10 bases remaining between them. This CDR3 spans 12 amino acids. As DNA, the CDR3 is TGTGCCAGCACTTACAACATCTACGAGCAGTACTTC. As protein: CASTYNIYEQYF.

The CDR3 is CASRLTGETEAFF. The CDR3, as DNA: TGTGCCAGCAGACTGACAGGAGAAACTGAAGCTTTCTTT. The J gene is TRBJ1-1, the V gene TRBV6-6; tentatively, D is TRBD1 (6 bases). Germline V lookup: CDR1 MNHNY, CDR2 SVGAGI (reference sequence). The CDR3 has 13 amino acids. The V and J ends lost 6 bases and 5 bases respectively, with 13 bases between them.

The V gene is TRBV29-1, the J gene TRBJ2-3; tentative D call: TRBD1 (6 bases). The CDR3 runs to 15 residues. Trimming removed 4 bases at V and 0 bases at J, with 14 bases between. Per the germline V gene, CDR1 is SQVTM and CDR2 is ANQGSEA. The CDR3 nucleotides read TGCAGCGTTGCCCAGGGGCAGGGAAGCACAGATACGCAGTATTTT. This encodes CSVAQGQGSTDTQYF.

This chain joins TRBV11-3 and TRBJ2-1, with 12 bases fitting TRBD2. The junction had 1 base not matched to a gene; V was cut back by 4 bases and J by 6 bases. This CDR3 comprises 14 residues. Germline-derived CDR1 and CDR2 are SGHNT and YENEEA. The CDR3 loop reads CASSSSGRGNEQFF. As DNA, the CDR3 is TGTGCCAGCAGCTCTAGCGGGAGGGGCAATGAGCAGTTCTTC.

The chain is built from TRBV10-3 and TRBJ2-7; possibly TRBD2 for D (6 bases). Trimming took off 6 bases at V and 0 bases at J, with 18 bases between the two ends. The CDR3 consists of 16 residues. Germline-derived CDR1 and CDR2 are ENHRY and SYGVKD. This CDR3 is CAIRGQGGGVSYEQYF. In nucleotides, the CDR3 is TGTGCCATCAGGGGGCAGGGAGGCGGGGTCTCCTACGAGCAGTACTTC.

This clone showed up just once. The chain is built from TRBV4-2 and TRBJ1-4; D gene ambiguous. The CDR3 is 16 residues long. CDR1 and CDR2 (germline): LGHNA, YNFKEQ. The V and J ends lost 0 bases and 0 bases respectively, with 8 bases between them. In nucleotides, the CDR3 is TGTGCCAGCAGCCAAGACGGGATACCAACTAATGAAAAACTGTTTTTT. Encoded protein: CASSQDGIPTNEKLFF.

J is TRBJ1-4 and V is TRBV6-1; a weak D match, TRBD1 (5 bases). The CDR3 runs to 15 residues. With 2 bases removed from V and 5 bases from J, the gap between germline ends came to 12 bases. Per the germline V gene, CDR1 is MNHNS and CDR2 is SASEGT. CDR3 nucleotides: TGTGCCAGCAGTGAAATCAGGGATGGGAATGAAAAACTGTTTTTT. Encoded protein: CASSEIRDGNEKLFF.

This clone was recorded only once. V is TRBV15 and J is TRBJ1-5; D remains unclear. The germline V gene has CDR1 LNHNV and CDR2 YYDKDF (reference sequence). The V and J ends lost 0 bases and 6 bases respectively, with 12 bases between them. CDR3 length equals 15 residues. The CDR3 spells CATSRDRGRGQPQHF. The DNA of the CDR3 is TGTGCCACCAGCAGAGATCGAGGGCGAGGTCAGCCCCAGCATTTT.

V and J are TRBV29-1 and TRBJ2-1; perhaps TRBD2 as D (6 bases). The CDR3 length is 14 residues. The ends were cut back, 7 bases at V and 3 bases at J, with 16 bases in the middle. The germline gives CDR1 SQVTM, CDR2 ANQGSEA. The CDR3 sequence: CSGRDSSIYNEQFF. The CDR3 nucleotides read TGCAGCGGACGGGACTCTTCCATCTACAATGAGCAGTTCTTC.

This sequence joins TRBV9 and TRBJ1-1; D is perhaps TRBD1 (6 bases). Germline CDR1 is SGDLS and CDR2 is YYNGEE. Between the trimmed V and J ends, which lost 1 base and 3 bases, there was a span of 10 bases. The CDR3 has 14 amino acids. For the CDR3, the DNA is TGTGCCAGCAGCGTATTAGGGGGGGACACTGAAGCTTTCTTT. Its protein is CASSVLGGDTEAFF.

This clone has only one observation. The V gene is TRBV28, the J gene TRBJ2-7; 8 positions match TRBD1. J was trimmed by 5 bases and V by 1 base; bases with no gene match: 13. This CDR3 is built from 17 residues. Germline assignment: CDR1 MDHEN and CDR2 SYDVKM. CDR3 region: CASSLSHYDRGGNEQYF. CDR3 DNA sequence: TGTGCCAGCAGTTTATCTCACTACGACAGGGGAGGCAACGAGCAGTACTTC.

CDR3 residues: CASSFPGEAFF. For the CDR3, the DNA is TGTGCCAGCAGCTTTCCGGGAGAAGCTTTCTTT. The rearrangement uses TRBV7-4 and TRBJ1-1; no firm D call. This CDR3 is 11 amino acids long. The V end lost 3 bases, the J end lost 8 bases, and 7 bases lay between the germline ends. Looked up from germline, CDR1 is SGHVT and CDR2 is SQSDAQ.

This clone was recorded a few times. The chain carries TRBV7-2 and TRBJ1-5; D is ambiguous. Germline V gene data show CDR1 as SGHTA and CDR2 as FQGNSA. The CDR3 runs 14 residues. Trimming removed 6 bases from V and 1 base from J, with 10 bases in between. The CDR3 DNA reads TGTGCCAGCAGTCCCGACGGGAGCAATCAGCCCCAGCATTTT. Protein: CASSPDGSNQPQHF.

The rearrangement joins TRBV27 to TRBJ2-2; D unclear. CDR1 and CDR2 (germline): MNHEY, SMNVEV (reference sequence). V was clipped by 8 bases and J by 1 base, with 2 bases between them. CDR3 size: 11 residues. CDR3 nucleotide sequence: TGTGCCAGCCGGAACACCGGGGAGCTGTTTTTT. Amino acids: CASRNTGELFF.

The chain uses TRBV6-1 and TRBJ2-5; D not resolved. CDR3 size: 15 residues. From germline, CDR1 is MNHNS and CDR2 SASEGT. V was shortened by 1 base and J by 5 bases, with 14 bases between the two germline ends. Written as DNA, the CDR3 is TGTGCCAGCAGTGAAGGGCCCAGCTCCGGGGAGACCCAGTACTTC. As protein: CASSEGPSSGETQYF.

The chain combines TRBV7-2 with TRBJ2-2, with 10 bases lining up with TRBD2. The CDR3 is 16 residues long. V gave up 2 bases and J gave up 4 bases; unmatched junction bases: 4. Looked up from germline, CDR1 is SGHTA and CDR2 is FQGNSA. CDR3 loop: CASSLRAGGFTGELFF. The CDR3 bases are TGTGCCAGCAGCTTAAGAGCGGGGGGGTTCACCGGGGAGCTGTTTTTT.

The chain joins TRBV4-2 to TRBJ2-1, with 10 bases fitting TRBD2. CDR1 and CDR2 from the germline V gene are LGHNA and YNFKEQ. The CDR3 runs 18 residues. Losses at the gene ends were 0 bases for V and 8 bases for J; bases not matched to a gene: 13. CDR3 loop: CASSQESQREGPDDEQFF. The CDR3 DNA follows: TGTGCCAGCAGCCAAGAATCCCAGCGGGAGGGCCCAGATGATGAGCAGTTCTTC.

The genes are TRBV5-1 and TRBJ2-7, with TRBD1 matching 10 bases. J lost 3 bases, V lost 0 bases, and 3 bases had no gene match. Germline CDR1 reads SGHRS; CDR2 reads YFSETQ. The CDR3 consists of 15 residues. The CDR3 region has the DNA TGCGCCAGCAGCTTGGGTGGGACAGGGGACTACGAGCAGTACTTC. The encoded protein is CASSLGGTGDYEQYF.

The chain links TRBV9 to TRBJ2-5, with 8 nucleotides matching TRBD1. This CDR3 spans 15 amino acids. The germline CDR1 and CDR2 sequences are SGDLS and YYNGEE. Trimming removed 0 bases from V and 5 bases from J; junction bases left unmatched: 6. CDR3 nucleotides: TGTGCCAGCAGCGTAGCAGGGGGCCTCGACGAGACCCAGTACTTC. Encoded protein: CASSVAGGLDETQYF.

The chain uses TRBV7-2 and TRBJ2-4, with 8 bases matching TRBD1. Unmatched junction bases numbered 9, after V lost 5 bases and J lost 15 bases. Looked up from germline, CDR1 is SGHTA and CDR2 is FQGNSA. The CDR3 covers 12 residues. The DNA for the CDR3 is TGTGCCAGCAGCCCAACGGACAGGGTAGGGTACTTC. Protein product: CASSPTDRVGYF.

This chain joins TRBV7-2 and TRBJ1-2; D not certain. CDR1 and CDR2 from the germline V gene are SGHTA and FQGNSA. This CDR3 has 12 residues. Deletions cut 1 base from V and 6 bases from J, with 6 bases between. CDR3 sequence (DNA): TGTGCCAGCAGCTTAGGAGGGAATGGCTACACCTTC. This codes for CASSLGGNGYTF.